Below, one T cell receptor (beta chain) is given with its context. Its antigen is as yet unknown. The data were obtained in a study of cytomegalovirus exposure and HLA in healthy donors. Study-wide results and limits: In a later analysis, a genetic analysis reported fewer productive-TCR N-insertions in an Asian-associated ancestry cluster than the cohort average. A missense DCLRE1C variant was associated with V- and J-gene trimming of TCR beta chains in a later analysis, and an independent cohort replicated the association.

With 60 Vbeta and 13 Jbeta primers, the PCR was carried out. Libraries were prepared by immunoSEQ multiplex PCR; TCRdb keeps only in-frame clonotypes and omits some of them. The data show some 84,000 clones, more than 50% seen once. There are 12 residues in the CDR3. From germline, CDR1 is SGDLS and CDR2 YYNGEE. V lost 4 bases and J lost 7, with 11 bases in between. Donors had nominal health at sampling but likely had unrecorded immune exposures. The J gene is TRBJ1-1, the V gene TRBV9; no firm D call. The sequence came from a middle-aged woman in good health and CMV-seropositive. The source material was PBMCs. The CDR3, as DNA: TGTGCCAGCAGCTTAGAGGGAGGTGAAGCTTTCTTT. It encodes CASSLEGGEAFF. The full variable domain, rest sourced from reference TRBV9 and TRBJ1-1, is DSGVTQTPKHLITATGQRVTLRCSPRSGDLSVYWYQQSLDQGLQFLIQYYNGEERAKGNILERFSAQQFPDLHSELNLSSLELGDSALYFCASSLEGGEAFFGQGTRLTVV.